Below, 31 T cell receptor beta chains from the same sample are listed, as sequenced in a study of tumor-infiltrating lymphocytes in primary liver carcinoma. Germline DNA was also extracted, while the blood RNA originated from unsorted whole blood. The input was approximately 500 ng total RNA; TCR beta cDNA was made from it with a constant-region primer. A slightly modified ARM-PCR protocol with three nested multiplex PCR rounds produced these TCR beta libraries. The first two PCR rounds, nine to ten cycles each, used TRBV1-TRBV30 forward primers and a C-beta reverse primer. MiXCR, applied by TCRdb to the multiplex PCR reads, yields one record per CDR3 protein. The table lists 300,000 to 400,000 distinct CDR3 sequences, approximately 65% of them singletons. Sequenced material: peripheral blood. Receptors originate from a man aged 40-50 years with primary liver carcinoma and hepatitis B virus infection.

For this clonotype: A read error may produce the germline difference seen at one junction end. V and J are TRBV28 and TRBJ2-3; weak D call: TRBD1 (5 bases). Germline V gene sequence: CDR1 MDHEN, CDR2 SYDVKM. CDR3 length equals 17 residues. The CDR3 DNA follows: TGTGCCACCAGTTTATATCTGGGTTTAGGACAAGCGGATACGCAGTATTTT. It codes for CATSLYLGLGQADTQYF.

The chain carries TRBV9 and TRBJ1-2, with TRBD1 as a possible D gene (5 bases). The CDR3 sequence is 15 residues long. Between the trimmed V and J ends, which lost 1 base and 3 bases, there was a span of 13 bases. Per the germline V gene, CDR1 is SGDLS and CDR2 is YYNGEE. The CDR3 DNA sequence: TGTGCCAGCAGCGTATCGGGGGGAAGGGACTATGGCTACACCTTC. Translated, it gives CASSVSGGRDYGYTF.

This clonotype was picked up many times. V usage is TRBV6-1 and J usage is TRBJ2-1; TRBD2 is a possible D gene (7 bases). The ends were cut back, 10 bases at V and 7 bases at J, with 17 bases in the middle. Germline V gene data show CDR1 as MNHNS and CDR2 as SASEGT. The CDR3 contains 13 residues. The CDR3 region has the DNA TGTGCCACCAAAGGGGGAGGGTCAAATGAGCAGTTCTTC. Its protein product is CATKGGGSNEQFF.

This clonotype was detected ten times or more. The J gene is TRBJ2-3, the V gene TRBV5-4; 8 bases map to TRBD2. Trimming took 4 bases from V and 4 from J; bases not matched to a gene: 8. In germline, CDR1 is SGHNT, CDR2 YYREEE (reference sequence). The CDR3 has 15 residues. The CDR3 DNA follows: TGTGCCAGCAGCCCTTCGGGCGGGAGGCCAGATACGCAGTATTTT. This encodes CASSPSGGRPDTQYF.

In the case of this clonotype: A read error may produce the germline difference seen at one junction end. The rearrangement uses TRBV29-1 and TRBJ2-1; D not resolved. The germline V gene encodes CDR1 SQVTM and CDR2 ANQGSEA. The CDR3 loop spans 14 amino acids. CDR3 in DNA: TGCAGCGTTCGGTCCCGCCAAGCCAACAATGAGCAATTCTTC. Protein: CSVRSRQANNEQFF.

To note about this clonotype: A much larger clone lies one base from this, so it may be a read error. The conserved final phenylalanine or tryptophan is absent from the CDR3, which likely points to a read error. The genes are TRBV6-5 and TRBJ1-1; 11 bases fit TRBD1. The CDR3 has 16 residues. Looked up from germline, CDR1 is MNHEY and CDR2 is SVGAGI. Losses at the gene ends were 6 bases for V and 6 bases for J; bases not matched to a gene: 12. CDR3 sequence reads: CASRDTGTGGVAEAFL. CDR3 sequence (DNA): TGTGCCAGCAGAGATACCGGGACAGGGGGAGTGGCTGAAGCTTTCCTT.

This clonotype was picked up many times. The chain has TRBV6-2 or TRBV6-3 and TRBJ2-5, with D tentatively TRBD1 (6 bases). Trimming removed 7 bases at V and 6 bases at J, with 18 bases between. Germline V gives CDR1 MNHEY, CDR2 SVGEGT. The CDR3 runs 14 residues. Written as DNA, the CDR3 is TGTGCCAGCACCATCGACAGGTCGATGAAGACCCAGTACTTC. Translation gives CASTIDRSMKTQYF.

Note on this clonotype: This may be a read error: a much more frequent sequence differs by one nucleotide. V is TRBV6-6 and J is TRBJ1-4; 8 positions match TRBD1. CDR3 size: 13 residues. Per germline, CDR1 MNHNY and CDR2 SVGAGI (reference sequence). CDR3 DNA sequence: TGTGCGTCAAACGGACAGGGTGGGGAAAAACTGTTTTTT. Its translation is CASNGQGGEKLFF.

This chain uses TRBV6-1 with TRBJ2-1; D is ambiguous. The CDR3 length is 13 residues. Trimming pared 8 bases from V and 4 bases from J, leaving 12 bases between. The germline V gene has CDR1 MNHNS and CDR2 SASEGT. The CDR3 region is CASSSVFYNEQFF. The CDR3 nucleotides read TGTGCCAGCTCTAGTGTGTTTTACAATGAGCAGTTCTTC.

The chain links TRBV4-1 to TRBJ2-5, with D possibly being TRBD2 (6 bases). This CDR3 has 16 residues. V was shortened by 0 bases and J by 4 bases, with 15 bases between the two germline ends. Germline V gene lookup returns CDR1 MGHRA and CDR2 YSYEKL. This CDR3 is CASSQEEGAAGETQYF. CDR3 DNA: TGCGCCAGCAGCCAAGAGGAGGGAGCGGCCGGAGAGACCCAGTACTTC.

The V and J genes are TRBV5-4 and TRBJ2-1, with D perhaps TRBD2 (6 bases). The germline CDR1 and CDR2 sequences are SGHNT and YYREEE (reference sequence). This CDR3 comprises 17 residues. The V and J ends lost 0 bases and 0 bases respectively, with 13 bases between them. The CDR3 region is CASSLASSVSSYNEQFF. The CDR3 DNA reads TGTGCCAGCAGCTTGGCCTCTAGCGTGAGCTCCTACAATGAGCAGTTCTTC.

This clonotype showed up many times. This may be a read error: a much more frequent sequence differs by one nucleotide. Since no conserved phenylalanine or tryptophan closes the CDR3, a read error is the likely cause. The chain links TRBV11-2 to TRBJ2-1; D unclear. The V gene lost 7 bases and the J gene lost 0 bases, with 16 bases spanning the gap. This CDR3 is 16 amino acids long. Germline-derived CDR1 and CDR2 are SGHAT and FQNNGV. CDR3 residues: CASTRGVPSSYNEQFL. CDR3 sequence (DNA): TGTGCCAGCACCAGAGGAGTCCCGAGCTCCTACAATGAGCAGTTCCTC.

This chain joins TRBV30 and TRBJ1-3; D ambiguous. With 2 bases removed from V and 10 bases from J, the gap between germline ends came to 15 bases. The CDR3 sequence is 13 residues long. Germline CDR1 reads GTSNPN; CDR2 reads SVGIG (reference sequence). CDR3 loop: CAWSMGLEGTIYF. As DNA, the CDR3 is TGTGCCTGGAGTATGGGCCTGGAAGGGACCATATATTTT.

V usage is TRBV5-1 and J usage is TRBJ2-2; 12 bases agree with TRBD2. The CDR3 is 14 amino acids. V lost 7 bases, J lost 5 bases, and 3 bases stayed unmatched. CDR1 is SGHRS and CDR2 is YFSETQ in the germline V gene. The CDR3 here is CASGGLAGTGELFF. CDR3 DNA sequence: TGCGCCAGCGGCGGACTAGCGGGGACCGGGGAGCTGTTTTTT.

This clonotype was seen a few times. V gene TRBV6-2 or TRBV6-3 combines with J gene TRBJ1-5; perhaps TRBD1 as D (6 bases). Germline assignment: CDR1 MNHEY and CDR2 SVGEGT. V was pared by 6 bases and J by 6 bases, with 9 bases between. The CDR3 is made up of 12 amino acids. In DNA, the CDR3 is TGTGCCAGCAGGACAGGTTCTCAGCCCCAGCATTTT. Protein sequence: CASRTGSQPQHF.

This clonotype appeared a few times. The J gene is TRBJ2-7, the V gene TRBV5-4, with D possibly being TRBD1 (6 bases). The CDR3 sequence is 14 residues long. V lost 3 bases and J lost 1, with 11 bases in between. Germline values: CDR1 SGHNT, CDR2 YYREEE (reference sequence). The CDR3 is CASSSTDRSYEQYF. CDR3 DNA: TGTGCCAGCAGCTCTACCGACAGGTCCTACGAGCAGTACTTC.

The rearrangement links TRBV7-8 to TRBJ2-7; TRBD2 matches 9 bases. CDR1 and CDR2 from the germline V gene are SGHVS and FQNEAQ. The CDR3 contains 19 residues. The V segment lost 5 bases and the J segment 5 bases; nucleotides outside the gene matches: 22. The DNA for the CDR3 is TGTGCCAGCAGCGCAACACCGACACGTAGCGGGAGTCCTGTCCACGAGCAGTACTTC. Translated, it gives CASSATPTRSGSPVHEQYF.

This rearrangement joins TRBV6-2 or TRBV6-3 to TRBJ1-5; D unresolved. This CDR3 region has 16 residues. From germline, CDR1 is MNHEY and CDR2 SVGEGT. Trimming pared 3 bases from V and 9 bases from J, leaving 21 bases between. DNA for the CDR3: TGTGCCAGCAGTTATTCGTGGGCCCCTTCGGGTCTGCCCCAGCATTTT. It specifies CASSYSWAPSGLPQHF.

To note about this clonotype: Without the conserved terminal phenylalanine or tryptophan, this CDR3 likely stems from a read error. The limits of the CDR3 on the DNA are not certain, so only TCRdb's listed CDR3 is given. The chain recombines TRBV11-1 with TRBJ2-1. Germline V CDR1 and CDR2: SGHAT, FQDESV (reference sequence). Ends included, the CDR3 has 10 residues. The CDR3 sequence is CASSLLYSCC.

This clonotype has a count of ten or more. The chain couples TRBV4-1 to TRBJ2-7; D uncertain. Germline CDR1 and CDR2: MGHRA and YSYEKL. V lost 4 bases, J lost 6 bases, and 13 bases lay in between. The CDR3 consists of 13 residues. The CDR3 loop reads CASSLNLGREQYF. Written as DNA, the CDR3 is TGCGCCAGCAGCCTCAATCTAGGCCGCGAGCAGTACTTC.

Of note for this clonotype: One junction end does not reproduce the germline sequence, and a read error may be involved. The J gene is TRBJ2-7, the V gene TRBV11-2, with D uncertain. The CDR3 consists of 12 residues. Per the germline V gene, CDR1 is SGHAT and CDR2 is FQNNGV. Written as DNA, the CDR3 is TGTGCCAGTAGCACCGCGGCACTCGAGCAGTGCTTC. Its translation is CASSTAALEQCF.

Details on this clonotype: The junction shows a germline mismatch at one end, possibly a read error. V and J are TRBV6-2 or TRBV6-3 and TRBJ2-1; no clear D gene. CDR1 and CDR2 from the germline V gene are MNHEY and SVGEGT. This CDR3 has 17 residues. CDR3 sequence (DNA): TGTGTCAGCACTTACTCGGCCGGCAAGCCGGACGGGAATGAGCAGTTCTTC. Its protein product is CVSTYSAGKPDGNEQFF.

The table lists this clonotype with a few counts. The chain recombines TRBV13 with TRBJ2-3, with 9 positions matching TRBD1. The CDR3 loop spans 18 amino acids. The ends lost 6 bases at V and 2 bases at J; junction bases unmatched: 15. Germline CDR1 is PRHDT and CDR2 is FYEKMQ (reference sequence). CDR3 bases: TGTGCCAGCAGAGGCCCCCCTACTGACAGGGGGTACACAGATACGCAGTATTTT. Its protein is CASRGPPTDRGYTDTQYF.

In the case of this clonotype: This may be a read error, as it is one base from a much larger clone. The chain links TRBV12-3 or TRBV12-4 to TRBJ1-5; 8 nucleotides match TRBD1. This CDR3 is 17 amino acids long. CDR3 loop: CVSRPDRGGVSNQPQHF. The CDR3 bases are TGTGTCAGCAGACCCGACAGGGGCGGAGTGAGCAATCAGCCCCAGCATTTT.

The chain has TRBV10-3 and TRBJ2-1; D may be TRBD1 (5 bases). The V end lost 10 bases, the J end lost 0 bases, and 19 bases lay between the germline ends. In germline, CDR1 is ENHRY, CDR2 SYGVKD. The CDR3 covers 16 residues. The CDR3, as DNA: TGTGCCACACACAAGGCCAACAGGAACTCCTACAATGAGCAGTTCTTC. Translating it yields CATHKANRNSYNEQFF.

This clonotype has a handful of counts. The CDR3 spells CASTTSSFNEQFF. CDR3 in DNA: TGTGCCAGCACCACCTCTAGCTTCAATGAGCAGTTCTTC. The V call is TRBV6-6, the J call TRBJ2-1; possible D gene TRBD2, 5 bases. The CDR3 length is 13 residues. The germline V gene encodes CDR1 MNHNY and CDR2 SVGAGI (reference sequence). Trimming removed 7 bases from V and 6 bases from J, with 13 bases in between.

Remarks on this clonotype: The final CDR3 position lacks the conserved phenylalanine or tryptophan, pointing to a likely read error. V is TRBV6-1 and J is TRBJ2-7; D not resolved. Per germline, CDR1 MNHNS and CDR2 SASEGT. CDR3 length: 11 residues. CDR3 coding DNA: TGTGGCAGCAATGAATACCAGGAGCAGTACTTA. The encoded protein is CGSNEYQEQYL.

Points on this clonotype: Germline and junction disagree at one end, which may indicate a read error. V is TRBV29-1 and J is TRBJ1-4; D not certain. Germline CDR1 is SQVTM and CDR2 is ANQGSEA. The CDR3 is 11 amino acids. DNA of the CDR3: TGCAGCGTGTGGGAGAATGAAAAACTGATTTTT. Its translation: CSVWENEKLIF.

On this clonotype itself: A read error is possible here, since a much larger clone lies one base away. The DNA for the CDR3 is TGTGCCATCAGTGATCAGGTGCAGATACTTGAAGCTTTCTTT. Its translation: CAISDQVQILEAFF. The chain uses TRBV10-3 and TRBJ1-1, with no clear D. The CDR3 length is 14 residues. Germline V lookup: CDR1 ENHRY, CDR2 SYGVKD. V was pared by 3 bases and J by 7 bases, with 15 bases between.

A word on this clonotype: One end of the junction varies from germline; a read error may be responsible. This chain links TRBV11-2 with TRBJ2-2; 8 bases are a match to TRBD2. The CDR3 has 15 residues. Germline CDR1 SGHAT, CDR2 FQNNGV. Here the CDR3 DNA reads TGTGCCAGCAGCTCGGGGCTAGCGGGCACCGGGGAGCTGTTATTT. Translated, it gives CASSSGLAGTGELLF.

CDR3 coding DNA: TGTGCCAGCAGCTTATATAGGAGGTGGGGGAACCCGCAGTATTTT. Amino acid sequence: CASSLYRRWGNPQYF. This chain joins TRBV11-2 and TRBJ2-3; D may be TRBD1 or TRBD2 (5 bases each). V lost 2 bases, J lost 10 bases, and 19 bases lay in between. Germline V gene lookup returns CDR1 SGHAT and CDR2 FQNNGV. CDR3 length: 15 residues.